The next 8 T cell receptor beta chains were all read from a single sample in a study of cytomegalovirus exposure and HLA in healthy donors. The PCR employed 60 Vbeta primers together with 13 Jbeta primers. The protocol was immunoSEQ multiplex PCR, while the TCRdb copy is restricted to in-frame clones and leaves out a portion. The table lists over 150,000 clones, approximately 77% of them singletons. The specimen sequenced was PBMCs. These receptor sequences come from a male donor in good health and CMV-seropositive.

The chain employs TRBV5-4 and TRBJ1-1; 8 bases align to TRBD1. CDR3 size: 14 residues. The germline V gene has CDR1 SGHNT and CDR2 YYREEE (reference sequence). With 3 bases clipped from V and 3 bases from J, the junction kept 4 bases outside the gene matches. The CDR3 is CASSSQGVDTEAFF. As DNA, the CDR3 is TGTGCCAGCAGCTCACAGGGGGTAGACACTGAAGCTTTCTTT.

The V gene is TRBV5-4, the J gene TRBJ1-2; D ambiguous. This CDR3 region has 13 residues. Germline CDR1 SGHNT, CDR2 YYREEE (reference sequence). With 0 bases removed from V and 8 bases from J, the gap between germline ends came to 11 bases. The CDR3 sequence: CASSLGRLEGYTF. CDR3 nucleotide sequence: TGTGCCAGCAGCTTGGGTCGCCTTGAGGGCTACACCTTC.

V and J are TRBV7-2 and TRBJ2-1; TRBD2 matches at 16 bases. The CDR3 covers 15 residues. Germline loops: CDR1 SGHTA, CDR2 FQGNSA. Trimming removed 5 bases from V and 9 bases from J; junction bases left unmatched: 4. CDR3 DNA: TGTGCCAGCAGCCTGGGACTAGCGGGGGGGACTGAGCAGTTCTTC. This codes for CASSLGLAGGTEQFF.

The rearrangement joins TRBV10-2 to TRBJ2-7; TRBD1 might be the D (6 bases). Germline CDR1 reads WSHSY; CDR2 reads SAAADI. The CDR3 contains 16 residues. V was cut by 7 bases and J by 1 base, with 20 bases left in between. The CDR3 sequence: CASTPRAGAVSYEQYF. The CDR3 DNA sequence: TGCGCCAGCACCCCTCGGGCAGGGGCGGTGTCCTACGAGCAGTACTTC.

CDR3 sequence reads: CASSRSPGMEEQYF. The CDR3 DNA reads TGTGCCAGCAGTCGGTCGCCCGGGATGGAGGAGCAGTACTTC. V gene TRBV27 combines with J gene TRBJ2-7, with D possibly being TRBD2 (5 bases). CDR1 is MNHEY, CDR2 SMNVEV, per germline (reference sequence). Trimming removed 5 bases from V and 7 bases from J, with 18 bases in between. The CDR3 length is 14 residues.

The V gene is TRBV2, the J gene TRBJ2-5; TRBD2 agrees at 11 bases. This CDR3 comprises 16 residues. V lost 6 bases to trimming and J lost 6 bases; unmatched junction nucleotides: 12. Germline values: CDR1 SNHLY, CDR2 FYNNEI. The CDR3 loop is CASRAFLAGGGKTQYF. CDR3 in DNA: TGTGCCAGCAGGGCCTTCCTAGCGGGGGGTGGGAAGACCCAGTACTTC.

The chain uses TRBV2 and TRBJ2-5; TRBD1 matches at 7 bases. V was pared by 6 bases and J by 1 base, with 2 bases of the junction left unmatched. CDR1 SNHLY and CDR2 FYNNEI come from the germline V gene. The CDR3 extends over 13 amino acids. The CDR3 DNA is TGTGCCAGCAGCGGGGACAGCCAAGAGACCCAGTACTTC. Translation: CASSGDSQETQYF.

The J gene is TRBJ1-2, the V gene TRBV6-1, with D maybe TRBD1 (6 bases). Per germline, CDR1 MNHNS and CDR2 SASEGT. The CDR3 loop spans 13 amino acids. Deletions cut 11 bases from V and 4 bases from J, with 17 bases between. The CDR3 region is CAARGGGLYGYTF. The CDR3 DNA follows: TGTGCCGCCCGGGGAGGGGGGCTCTATGGCTACACCTTC.